These 13 T cell receptor beta chains originate from one sample sequenced in a study of T cells after yellow fever vaccination. MiXCR was run by TCRdb on the 5' RACE reads, yielding one entry per CDR3 protein. The table lists under 40,000 distinct CDR3 sequences, about 6.3% of them singletons. Sequencing used PBMCs, either bulk or a sorted T-cell subset (CD4+, CD8+, memory, or dextramer-sorted; not recorded which), obtained on the day of the first yellow fever vaccination. The receptors here all came from a man aged 18 to 29 who received the YFV17D yellow fever vaccine.

This clonotype was picked up many times. V gene TRBV27 combines with J gene TRBJ2-5; 7 bases align to TRBD1. Germline assignment: CDR1 MNHEY and CDR2 SMNVEV (reference sequence). V was pared by 5 bases and J by 6 bases, with 3 bases of the junction left unmatched. The CDR3 contains 12 residues. CDR3 nucleotide sequence: TGTGCCAGCAGTGTGACAGGGCAGACCCAGTACTTC. This translates into CASSVTGQTQYF.

This clonotype has a count of ten or more. V is TRBV7-2 and J is TRBJ2-1; D not certain. Germline CDR1 is SGHTA and CDR2 is FQGNSA. V lost 1 base and J 4 bases, leaving 8 bases between the germline ends. This CDR3 has 14 residues. CDR3 in DNA: TGTGCCAGCAGCTTAGAGTCCCTATACAATGAGCAGTTCTTC. It yields the protein CASSLESLYNEQFF.

This clonotype was observed a few times. The chain links TRBV6-2 or TRBV6-3 to TRBJ2-5; the D gene could be TRBD1 or TRBD2 (5 bases each). Germline CDR1 and CDR2: MNHEY and SVGEGT. The CDR3 has 19 residues. Trimming stripped 0 bases from V and 3 bases from J, with 23 bases between. The CDR3 nucleotides are TGTGCCAGCAGTTACTCACTCCGGGACCCAGTTACCTCAGAAGAGACCCAGTACTTC. Its translation is CASSYSLRDPVTSEETQYF.

This clonotype has at least ten counts. The CDR3 here is CASSASGNTEAFF. In DNA, the CDR3 is TGTGCCAGCAGCGCCTCGGGGAACACTGAAGCTTTCTTT. V is TRBV6-5 and J is TRBJ1-1; no definite D call. The germline CDR1 and CDR2 sequences are MNHEY and SVGAGI. V was shortened by 6 bases and J by 1 base, with 9 bases between the two germline ends. The CDR3 is 13 residues long.

This clonotype showed up many times. This chain uses TRBV29-1 with TRBJ2-7; D possibly corresponds to TRBD1 (5 bases). Germline V gives CDR1 SQVTM, CDR2 ANQGSEA. This CDR3 region has 11 residues. The V end was cut by 7 bases, the J end by 4 bases, with 11 bases between. This CDR3 reads CSGRAGYEQYF. The CDR3 region has the DNA TGCAGCGGCAGGGCTGGGTACGAGCAGTACTTC.

The chain combines TRBV27 with TRBJ1-2; D is perhaps TRBD1 (6 bases). The CDR3 is made up of 14 amino acids. Trimming cost V 6 bases and J 4 bases, with 15 bases left between them. CDR1 and CDR2 from the germline V gene are MNHEY and SMNVEV (reference sequence). The chain's CDR3 is CASRPLGGGYGYTF. Here the CDR3 DNA reads TGTGCCAGCAGACCGCTAGGGGGGGGCTATGGCTACACCTTC.

There are many counts of this clonotype. This CDR3 reads CASSLKGASETQYF. In DNA form, the CDR3 reads TGTGCCAGCTCACTCAAGGGTGCATCGGAGACCCAGTACTTC. The chain joins TRBV18 to TRBJ2-5, with D unresolved. This CDR3 region has 14 residues. The germline gives CDR1 KGHSH, CDR2 LQKENI. The V end lost 4 bases, the J end lost 5 bases, and 14 bases lay between the germline ends.

Many counts were recorded for this clonotype. The chain links TRBV24-1 to TRBJ1-1; D remains ambiguous. Germline V gene data show CDR1 as KGHDR and CDR2 as SFDVKD. The CDR3 totals 14 residues. Trimming took 1 base from V and 7 from J, leaving 12 bases between them. CDR3 in DNA: TGTGCCACCAGTGATTTACGCGACCTCAATGAAGCTTTCTTT. Translating it yields CATSDLRDLNEAFF.

This clonotype is a singleton in its sample. Given a much more abundant clone one base away, this may be a read error. J is TRBJ1-2 and V is TRBV29-1, with D perhaps TRBD1 (6 bases). Per germline, CDR1 SQVTM and CDR2 ANQGSEA. The CDR3 loop spans 12 amino acids. Between the trimmed V and J ends, which lost 4 bases and 14 bases, there was a span of 20 bases. The CDR3 region has the DNA TGCAGCGTTGGAAAGGGACATGGAGGGGAGACCTTC. Its translation is CSVGKGHGGETF.

This clonotype was detected many times. The chain couples TRBV24-1 to TRBJ2-2; the D is unclear. The CDR3 is 15 residues long. Deletions cut 0 bases from V and 1 base from J, with 5 bases between. From germline, CDR1 is KGHDR and CDR2 SFDVKD. The CDR3 DNA sequence: TGTGCCACCAGTGATTTGCGGCGGAACACCGGGGAGCTGTTTTTT. This gives the protein CATSDLRRNTGELFF.

There are many counts of this clonotype. The chain links TRBV5-4 to TRBJ2-5, with a possible D match to TRBD2 (5 bases). The germline CDR1 and CDR2 sequences are SGHNT and YYREEE (reference sequence). This CDR3 has 15 amino acids. Trimming shortened V by 5 bases and J by 1 base, and 15 bases separated the two germline ends. The CDR3, as DNA: TGTGCCAGCAGGGGAGCCCCGGGGATCCAAGAGACCCAGTACTTC. It yields the protein CASRGAPGIQETQYF. The full variable domain, with the rest looked up from reference TRBV5-4 and TRBJ2-5, is ETGVTQSPTHLIKTRGQQVTLRCSSQSGHNTVSWYQQALGQGPQFIFQYYREEENGRGNFPPRFSGLQFPNYSSELNVNALELDDSALYLCASRGAPGIQETQYFGPGTRLLVL.

This clonotype was counted at least ten times. This sequence joins TRBV5-1 and TRBJ1-5, with D perhaps TRBD1 (5 bases). The germline gives CDR1 SGHRS, CDR2 YFSETQ. The CDR3 is 14 residues long. The V end was cut by 0 bases, the J end by 11 bases, with 15 bases between. The CDR3 nucleotides are TGCGCCAGCAGCTTGGCGTCCGGATTGGGGGCCCAGCATTTT. It is translated as CASSLASGLGAQHF.

This clonotype came up many times. The gene calls are TRBV3-1 and TRBJ2-7; TRBD2 agrees at 10 bases. Germline assignment: CDR1 LGHDT and CDR2 YNNKEL (reference sequence). V shed 0 bases, J shed 1 base, and the junction held 12 bases outside the gene matches. CDR3 length: 19 amino acids. CDR3 in amino acids: CASSQDLALAGLISYEQYV. In nucleotides, the CDR3 is TGTGCCAGCAGCCAAGATCTCGCACTAGCGGGGCTTATATCCTACGAGCAGTACGTC.